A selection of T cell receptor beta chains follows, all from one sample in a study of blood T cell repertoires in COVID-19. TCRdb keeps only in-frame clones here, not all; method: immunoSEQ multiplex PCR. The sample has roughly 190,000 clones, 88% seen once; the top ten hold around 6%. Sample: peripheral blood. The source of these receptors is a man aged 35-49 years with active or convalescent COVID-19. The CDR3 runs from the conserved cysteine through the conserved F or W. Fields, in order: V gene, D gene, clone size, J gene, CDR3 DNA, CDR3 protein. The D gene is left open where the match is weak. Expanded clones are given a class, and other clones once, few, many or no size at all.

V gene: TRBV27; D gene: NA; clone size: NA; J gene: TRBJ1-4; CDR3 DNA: TGTGCCAGCAGTTTATTTGGGTTCGGGTCTTCGACTAATGAAAAACTGTTTTTT; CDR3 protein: CASSLFGFGSSTNEKLFF
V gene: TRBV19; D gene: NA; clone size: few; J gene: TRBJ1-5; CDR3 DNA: TGTGCCAGTAGTCCCAGGTTGAGGGAGCCCCAGCATTTT; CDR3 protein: CASSPRLREPQHF
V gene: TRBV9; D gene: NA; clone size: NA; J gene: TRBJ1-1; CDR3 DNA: TGTGCCAGCAGCGCTAGAGGCGTTGGAGGGGCGCGCACTGAAGCTTTCTTT; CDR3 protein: CASSARGVGGARTEAFF
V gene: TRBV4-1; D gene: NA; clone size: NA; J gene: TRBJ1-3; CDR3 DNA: TGCGCCAGCAGCCAAGAAGGGGAAAGAAACACCATATATTTT; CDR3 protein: CASSQEGERNTIYF
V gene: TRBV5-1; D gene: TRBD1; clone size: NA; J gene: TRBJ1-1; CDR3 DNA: TGCGCCAGCAGCGGAGGACAGGGCGAGGCTGAAGCTTTCTTT; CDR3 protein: CASSGGQGEAEAFF
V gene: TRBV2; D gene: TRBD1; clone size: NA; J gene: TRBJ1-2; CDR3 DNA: TGTGCCAGCACACGGGACAGGGGCGGCTACACCTTC; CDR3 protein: CASTRDRGGYTF
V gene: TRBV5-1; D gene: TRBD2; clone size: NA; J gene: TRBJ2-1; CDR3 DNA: TGCGCCAGCAGTCCTGGGACTAGCGGAACTCGAACCAATGAGCAGTTCTTC; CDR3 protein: CASSPGTSGTRTNEQFF
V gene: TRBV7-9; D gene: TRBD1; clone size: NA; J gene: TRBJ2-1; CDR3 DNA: TGTGCCAGCAGCTTAGGGACAGGTTCAAATGAGCAGTTCTTC; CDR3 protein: CASSLGTGSNEQFF
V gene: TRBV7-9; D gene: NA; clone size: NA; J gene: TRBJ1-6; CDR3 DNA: TGTGCCAGCAGCCCTACGGTATCGGGATTCTTCTATAATTCACCCCTCCACTTT; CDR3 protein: CASSPTVSGFFYNSPLHF
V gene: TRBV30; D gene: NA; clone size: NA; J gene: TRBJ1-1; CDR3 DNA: TGTGCCTGGAGTCCTCCCGGTGAAGCTTTCTTT; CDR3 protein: CAWSPPGEAFF
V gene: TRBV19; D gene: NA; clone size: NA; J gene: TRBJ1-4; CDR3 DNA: TGTGCCAGTAGTATACCGGGAAAATATGGTGAAAAACTGTTTTTT; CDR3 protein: CASSIPGKYGEKLFF
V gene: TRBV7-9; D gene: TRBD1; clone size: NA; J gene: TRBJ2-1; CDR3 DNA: TGTGCCAGCAGCTTGGGGACAGGGGGCAAGTTCTTC; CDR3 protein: CASSLGTGGKFF
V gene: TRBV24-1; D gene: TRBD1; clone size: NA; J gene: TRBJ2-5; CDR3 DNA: TGTGCCACCAGTGACTCCGGGACAGGTCAAACCCGTCAACGGGAGACCCAGTACTTC; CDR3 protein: CATSDSGTGQTRQRETQYF
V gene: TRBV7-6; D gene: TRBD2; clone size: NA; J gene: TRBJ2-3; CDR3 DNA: TGTGCCAGCAGCGCGACTAGCGGGATTGTAGATACGCAGTATTTT; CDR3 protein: CASSATSGIVDTQYF